The clone carrying this T cell receptor beta chain was observed a handful of times. Its antigen is not known. These data originate in a study of T-cell memory formation after mild COVID-19. Regarding the study as a whole: The SARS-CoV-2 specificity of second-wave clones reaching peak at day 37 remained unverified. There were some responding clones in pre-infection memory, which suggested that cross-reactive memory had joined.

Each CDR3 protein gets one entry after TCRdb re-called the 5' RACE reads with MiXCR. The data contain about 440,000 distinct CDR3 sequences, 20% of them singletons. Germline V gene lookup returns CDR1 MNHEY and CDR2 SVGEGT. The CDR3 sequence is 15 residues long. V was cut by 8 bases and J by 1 base, with 18 bases left in between. This chain links TRBV6-2 or TRBV6-3 with TRBJ2-7, with D perhaps matching TRBD1 (6 bases). The TCR sequence derives from an adult woman who had mild COVID-19 (a few samples of this study predate the infection). Cell type and time point are not known. Source material: PBMCs or a T cell subset sorted from them (not recorded which). CDR3 sequence (DNA): TGTGCCAGCGCTTCCATCAGGGGCGGTTCCTACGAGCAGTACTTC. Encoded protein: CASASIRGGSYEQYF.